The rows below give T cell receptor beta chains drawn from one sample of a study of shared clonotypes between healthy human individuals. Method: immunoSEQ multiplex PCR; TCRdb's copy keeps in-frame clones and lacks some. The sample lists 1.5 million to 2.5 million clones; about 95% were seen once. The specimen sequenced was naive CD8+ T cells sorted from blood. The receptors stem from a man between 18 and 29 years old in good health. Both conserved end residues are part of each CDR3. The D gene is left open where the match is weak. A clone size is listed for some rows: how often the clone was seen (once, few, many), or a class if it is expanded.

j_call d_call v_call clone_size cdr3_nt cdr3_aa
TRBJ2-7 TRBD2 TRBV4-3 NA TGCGCCAGCAGCCAAGATGGGCTAGCGGGAGTCTACGAGCAGTACTTC CASSQDGLAGVYEQYF
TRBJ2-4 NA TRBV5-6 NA TGTGCCAGCAGCTTGATGGAAAACATTCAGTACTTC CASSLMENIQYF
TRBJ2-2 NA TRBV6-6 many TGTGCCAGCAGTTACCTAGGGGTCACCGGGGAGCTGTTTTTT CASSYLGVTGELFF
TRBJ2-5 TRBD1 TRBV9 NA TGTGCCAGCAGCGTGGACGGGACAGACCAAGAGACCCAGTACTTC CASSVDGTDQETQYF
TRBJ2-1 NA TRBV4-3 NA TGCGCCAGCAGCCTTGTGAGATCAGGGGTAACGGGACCCAAGTCCCATGAGCAGTTCTTC CASSLVRSGVTGPKSHEQFF
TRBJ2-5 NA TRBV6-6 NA TGTGCCAGCAGTTTGCAAGAGACCCAGTACTTC CASSLQETQYF
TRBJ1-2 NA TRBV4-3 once TGCGCCAGCAGCCAAGAAGGGAGTGGCTACACCTTC CASSQEGSGYTF
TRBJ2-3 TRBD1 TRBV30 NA TGTGCCTGGAGTATGAAAGAGGACAGGATTACAGATACGCAGTATTTT CAWSMKEDRITDTQYF
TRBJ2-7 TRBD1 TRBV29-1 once TGCAGCGCCCTAGGGACAGGGTACTCCTACGAGCAGTACTTC CSALGTGYSYEQYF
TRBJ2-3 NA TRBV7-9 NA TGTGCCAGCAGAAAGACAGATACGCAGTATTTT CASRKTDTQYF